A single sample gave rise to the 28 T cell receptor beta chains below, sequenced in a study of blood T cell repertoires in COVID-19. Measured with immunoSEQ multiplex PCR; TCRdb has only the in-frame clones, and not every one. Of approximately 260,000 clones in the sample, about 85% were seen once. The sequencing sample was made of PBMCs or T cells enriched from blood (not recorded which). The source is a woman aged 50 to 60 who had been exposed to COVID-19.

This chain links TRBV21-1 with TRBJ1-2; the DNA was not compared with TRBD1, the D call given in the table. TRBV21-1 is described as a pseudogene. The CDR3 runs to 13 residues. In DNA form, the CDR3 reads TGTGCCAGCAGCAAAACAGTTAACTATGGCTACACCTTC. This translates into CASSKTVNYGYTF.

The chain carries TRBV7-6 and TRBJ2-1; D possibly corresponds to TRBD2 (6 bases). Germline V gene data show CDR1 as SGHVS and CDR2 as FNYEAQ. CDR3 size: 13 residues. V lost 0 bases, J lost 9 bases, and 9 bases lay in between. The DNA for the CDR3 is TGTGCCAGCAGCTTAGCGGCGGGATTTGAGCAGTTCTTC. Its protein product is CASSLAAGFEQFF.

This chain joins TRBV7-9 and TRBJ1-1; TRBD1 might be the D (5 bases). The CDR3 runs to 15 residues. The germline V gene encodes CDR1 SEHNR and CDR2 FQNEAQ (reference sequence). V lost 5 bases, J lost 0 bases, and 13 bases lay in between. This chain's CDR3 is CASSQDTLMNTEAFF. The CDR3 DNA reads as TGTGCCAGCAGCCAGGACACTCTAATGAACACTGAAGCTTTCTTT.

The chain is built from TRBV5-1 and TRBJ2-1, with D unresolved. In germline, CDR1 is SGHRS, CDR2 YFSETQ. The CDR3 is made up of 14 amino acids. V was clipped by 0 bases and J by 5 bases, with 9 bases between them. The CDR3 is CASSLVTPNNEQFF. The CDR3 DNA reads as TGCGCCAGCAGCTTGGTAACCCCTAACAATGAGCAGTTCTTC.

V is TRBV11-2 and J is TRBJ1-3; 10 bases align to TRBD1. CDR1 is SGHAT, CDR2 FQNNGV, per germline. V trimming: 6 bases; J trimming: 8 bases; junction bases outside the gene matches: 10. The CDR3 covers 15 residues. The CDR3 loop reads CASRKGQGRGDTIYF. CDR3 DNA: TGTGCCAGCAGAAAGGGACAGGGGCGCGGGGACACCATATATTTT.

The chain links TRBV7-8 to TRBJ2-5, with TRBD1 matching 7 bases. The CDR3 is made up of 15 amino acids. After removal of 5 bases from V and 3 bases from J, the junction contained 9 bases not matched to a gene. Per germline, CDR1 SGHVS and CDR2 FQNEAQ. In DNA, the CDR3 is TGTGCCAGCAGCAGTAAACCCGACAGGGAAGAGACCCAGTACTTC. It specifies CASSSKPDREETQYF.

The chain joins TRBV24-1 to TRBJ1-3; 7 nucleotides line up with TRBD1. CDR1 and CDR2 (germline): KGHDR, SFDVKD. Trimming cost V 12 bases and J 2 bases; bases outside gene matches: 18. The CDR3 length is 17 residues. This CDR3 is CASDAPPNRGAGNTIYF. CDR3 nucleotides: TGTGCCTCAGATGCCCCGCCGAACAGGGGCGCTGGAAACACCATATATTTT.

The CDR3 loop reads CASSPGGLSLTDTQYF. CDR3 in DNA: TGTGCCAGCAGCCCTGGTGGACTTTCCCTCACAGATACGCAGTATTTT. This chain uses TRBV7-9 with TRBJ2-3; D is possibly TRBD2 (5 bases). The CDR3 loop spans 16 amino acids. Germline assignment: CDR1 SEHNR and CDR2 FQNEAQ (reference sequence). Deletions cut 5 bases from V and 2 bases from J, with 17 bases between.

Comment on this clone: Distinct nucleotide sequences in the sample also encode this CDR3. The chain employs TRBV27 and TRBJ2-2; D unresolved. CDR1 MNHEY and CDR2 SMNVEV come from the germline V gene (reference sequence). With 3 bases removed from V and 2 bases from J, the gap between germline ends came to 7 bases. This CDR3 is 14 amino acids long. DNA for the CDR3: TGTGCCAGCAGTTTGAGAGATAACACCGGGGAGCTGTTTTTT. Its translation: CASSLRDNTGELFF.

This chain uses TRBV18 with TRBJ1-5; no definite D call. The CDR3 sequence is 15 residues long. The V gene's germline CDR1 is KGHSH and CDR2 LQKENI. V lost 2 bases to trimming and J lost 6 bases, with 14 bases between them. The CDR3 nucleotides read TGTGCCAGCTCACCAGCAGAGACCGGAGGTCAGCCCCAGCATTTT. Translated: CASSPAETGGQPQHF.

The chain links TRBV10-2 to TRBJ2-2; the match to TRBD1 covers 12 bases. Germline V gives CDR1 WSHSY, CDR2 SAAADI. The CDR3 spans 15 residues. Trimming at V came to 4 bases and at J to 6 bases, leaving 3 bases not matched to a gene. The CDR3 DNA is TGCGCCAGCAGTGTAGGGACAGGGGGCTCCGGGGAGCTGTTTTTT. Translating it yields CASSVGTGGSGELFF.

The rearrangement uses TRBV18 and TRBJ1-1; tentative D call: TRBD1 (6 bases). Trimming stripped 6 bases from V and 5 bases from J, with 19 bases between. This CDR3 spans 15 amino acids. The germline V gene encodes CDR1 KGHSH and CDR2 LQKENI. CDR3 region: CASSHRDTQGTEAFF. CDR3 DNA: TGTGCCAGCTCCCACCGGGACACCCAAGGGACTGAAGCTTTCTTT. The whole variable domain, filled in from reference TRBV18 and TRBJ1-1, reads NAGVMQNPRHLVRRRGQEARLRCSPMKGHSHVYWYRQLPEEGLKFMVYLQKENIIDESGMPKERFSAEFPKEGPSILRIQQVVRGDSAAYFCASSHRDTQGTEAFFGQGTRLTVV.

The J gene is TRBJ1-3, the V gene TRBV5-1, with TRBD1 matching 8 bases. This CDR3 region has 18 residues. V shed 7 bases and J 0 bases; nucleotides not matched to a gene: 15. Germline V gives CDR1 SGHRS, CDR2 YFSETQ. CDR3 DNA sequence: TGCGCCAGCCGCGATCCCGGGACAGGAGGAAGCTCTGGAAACACCATATATTTT. Protein: CASRDPGTGGSSGNTIYF.

The chain employs TRBV19 and TRBJ1-1; 10 positions match TRBD1. The CDR3 length is 17 residues. Germline lookup yields CDR1 LNHDA and CDR2 SQIVND (reference sequence). V dropped 4 bases and J dropped 4; count of bases not matched to a gene: 12. The CDR3 DNA is TGTGCCAGTAGTAGACCCCCGGGACAGGGGTCAGGCACTGAAGCTTTCTTT. The encoded protein is CASSRPPGQGSGTEAFF.

The DNA of the CDR3 is TGTGCCAGCAGCCTCACAGGGCCCAATAACTATGGCTACACCTTC. Amino acids: CASSLTGPNNYGYTF. The V gene is TRBV7-9, the J gene TRBJ1-2; a possible D gene is TRBD1 (6 bases). The CDR3 contains 15 residues. Trimming cost V 5 bases and J 1 base, with 14 bases left between them. Germline assignment: CDR1 SEHNR and CDR2 FQNEAQ (reference sequence).

The V gene is TRBV7-9, the J gene TRBJ1-2, with a possible D match to TRBD1 (6 bases). The germline V and J ends were trimmed by 5 bases and 4 bases, with 14 bases remaining between them. The CDR3 runs to 14 residues. The V gene's germline CDR1 is SEHNR and CDR2 FQNEAQ (reference sequence). The CDR3 region is CASSLTGLGYGYTF. The CDR3 DNA is TGTGCCAGCAGCCTTACAGGGCTGGGCTATGGCTACACCTTC.

The chain joins TRBV24-1 to TRBJ2-3; D is possibly TRBD1 (6 bases). The CDR3 consists of 16 residues. Germline loops: CDR1 KGHDR, CDR2 SFDVKD. V shed 0 bases and J shed 2 bases, with 11 bases lying between them. The CDR3 nucleotides read TGTGCCACCAGTGATTTGAGGGGGTTCGACACAGATACGCAGTATTTT. It yields the protein CATSDLRGFDTDTQYF.

The chain links TRBV19 to TRBJ1-6; D might be TRBD1 (5 bases). This CDR3 has 15 amino acids. Trimming left V 5 bases short and J 10 bases short, with 18 bases between. The germline CDR1 and CDR2 sequences are LNHDA and SQIVND (reference sequence). CDR3 region: CASSWTHLTESPLHF. The CDR3 DNA sequence: TGTGCCAGTAGTTGGACACACTTAACCGAGTCACCCCTCCACTTT.

This clone was seen only a few times. V and J are TRBV12-3 or TRBV12-4 and TRBJ1-3, with D maybe TRBD1 (5 bases). This CDR3 contains 13 residues. V was clipped by 2 bases and J by 3 bases, with 5 bases between them. The CDR3 DNA follows: TGTGCCAGCAGTTTAAGGGGTGGAAACACCATATATTTT. Translated: CASSLRGGNTIYF.

The chain is built from TRBV19 and TRBJ1-2, with D hard to call. The V end was cut by 5 bases, the J end by 8 bases, with 18 bases between. The CDR3 has 14 amino acids. Germline CDR1 and CDR2: LNHDA and SQIVND (reference sequence). The CDR3 is CASSLGGIHRGYTF. The CDR3 nucleotides are TGTGCCAGTAGTCTAGGCGGGATCCATAGAGGCTACACCTTC.

The chain couples TRBV5-1 to TRBJ2-3; D is perhaps TRBD1 (5 bases). The CDR3 extends over 16 amino acids. CDR1 and CDR2 (germline): SGHRS, YFSETQ. Trimming took 0 bases from V and 1 from J, leaving 12 bases between them. The CDR3 is CASSLVWGGGTDTQYF. For the CDR3, the DNA is TGCGCCAGCAGCTTGGTCTGGGGCGGCGGCACAGATACGCAGTATTTT.

The rearrangement uses TRBV4-1 and TRBJ2-2; TRBD1 aligns across 7 bases. Germline values: CDR1 MGHRA, CDR2 YSYEKL. The CDR3 covers 14 residues. The V segment lost 6 bases and the J segment 4 bases; nucleotides outside the gene matches: 5. The CDR3 region is CASSRGQATGELFF. The CDR3 coding sequence is TGCGCCAGCAGTCGAGGACAGGCCACCGGGGAGCTGTTTTTT.

The J gene is TRBJ2-2, the V gene TRBV9; D remains unclear. V was clipped by 5 bases and J by 2 bases, with 10 bases between them. CDR1 is SGDLS, CDR2 YYNGEE, per germline. The CDR3 totals 14 residues. For the CDR3, the DNA is TGTGCCAGCAGGACGGGTACCAACACCGGGGAGCTGTTTTTT. Protein sequence: CASRTGTNTGELFF.

V and J are TRBV6-5 and TRBJ1-1; 7 bases fit TRBD1. The CDR3 contains 14 residues. CDR1 is MNHEY and CDR2 is SVGAGI in the germline V gene. Trimming removed 5 bases from V and 3 bases from J; junction bases left unmatched: 6. Here the CDR3 reads CASSRGGVDTEAFF. The CDR3 nucleotides read TGTGCCAGCAGTAGAGGGGGCGTTGACACTGAAGCTTTCTTT.

This clone was observed at least ten times. Other DNA sequences of this sample code for an identical CDR3. J is TRBJ2-7 and V is TRBV18; 7 bases fit TRBD1. Looked up from germline, CDR1 is KGHSH and CDR2 is LQKENI. The V segment lost 6 bases and the J segment 5 bases; nucleotides outside the gene matches: 4. The CDR3 spans 12 residues. The CDR3 region has the DNA TGTGCCAGCTCTCGGACAGGCAACGAGCAGTACTTC. It translates to CASSRTGNEQYF.

The chain uses TRBV18 and TRBJ1-1; D remains unclear. The V end was cut by 6 bases, the J end by 1 base, with 9 bases between. This CDR3 spans 13 amino acids. Looked up from germline, CDR1 is KGHSH and CDR2 is LQKENI. CDR3 sequence reads: CASSRDTNTEAFF. Here the CDR3 DNA reads TGTGCCAGCTCGCGTGACACGAACACTGAAGCTTTCTTT.

V is TRBV5-1 and J is TRBJ2-1, with TRBD2 identical over 10 bases. The CDR3 sequence is 15 residues long. The V and J ends lost 4 bases and 7 bases, in that order; junction bases with no gene match: 8. The germline CDR1 and CDR2 sequences are SGHRS and YFSETQ. In nucleotides, the CDR3 is TGCGCCAGCAGCGCGGAGCGGGGGGGCCGGAATGAGCAGTTCTTC. It encodes CASSAERGGRNEQFF.

The chain couples TRBV6-5 to TRBJ2-7; TRBD1 matches 10 bases. Germline V CDR1 and CDR2: MNHEY, SVGAGI. The CDR3 has 14 amino acids. The J segment lost 6 bases and the V segment lost 11 bases, leaving 13 bases of the junction unmatched. CDR3 in DNA: TGTGCCGGGGGCTCCGGGACAGGGGCAGGCGAGCAGTACTTC. Translation gives CAGGSGTGAGEQYF.